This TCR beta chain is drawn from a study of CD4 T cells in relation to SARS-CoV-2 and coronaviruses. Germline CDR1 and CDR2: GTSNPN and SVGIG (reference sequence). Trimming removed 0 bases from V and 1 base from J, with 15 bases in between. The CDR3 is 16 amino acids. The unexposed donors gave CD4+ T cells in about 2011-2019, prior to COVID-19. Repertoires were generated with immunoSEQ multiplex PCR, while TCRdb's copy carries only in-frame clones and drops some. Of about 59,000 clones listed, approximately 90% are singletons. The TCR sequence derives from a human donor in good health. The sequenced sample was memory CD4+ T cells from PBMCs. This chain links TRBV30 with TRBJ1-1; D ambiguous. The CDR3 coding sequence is TGTGCCTGGAGTGTTATAGGTGGAGGGCGGAACACTGAAGCTTTCTTT. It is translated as CAWSVIGGGRNTEAFF.